The present TCR beta chain was sequenced within a study of OX40 agonist ivuxolimab in advanced cancers. Study background: Age averaged around 58 years (range about 23 to 80), and roughly 80% were male. Study-level points and caveats: Expanded peripheral T cell antigen specificity was not determined.

The study sampled blood at baseline, cycle 4 day 1, and cycle 7 day 1. Worth noting for this clone: The target antigen is unknown.

The method was immunoSEQ multiplex PCR; TCRdb's version includes in-frame clones alone and lacks a portion of them. The profile covers 12,000 to 15,000 clones, with roughly 89% appearing a single time and 5.5% to 8% taken by the ten largest. The CDR3 covers 13 residues. Germline CDR1 reads SGHTA; CDR2 reads FQGTGA. Trimming removed 5 bases at V and 4 bases at J, with 11 bases between. Sequenced material: CD4+ or CD8+ T cells sorted from blood, taken in a trial of the OX40 agonist ivuxolimab. This sequence was found in an adult with an advanced solid tumor such as melanoma, head and neck, liver or kidney cancer. This chain connects TRBV7-3 to TRBJ1-1; the D is unclear. CDR3 amino acids: CASSPRAATEAFF. The CDR3 coding sequence is TGTGCCAGCAGCCCTCGGGCCGCCACTGAAGCTTTCTTT.